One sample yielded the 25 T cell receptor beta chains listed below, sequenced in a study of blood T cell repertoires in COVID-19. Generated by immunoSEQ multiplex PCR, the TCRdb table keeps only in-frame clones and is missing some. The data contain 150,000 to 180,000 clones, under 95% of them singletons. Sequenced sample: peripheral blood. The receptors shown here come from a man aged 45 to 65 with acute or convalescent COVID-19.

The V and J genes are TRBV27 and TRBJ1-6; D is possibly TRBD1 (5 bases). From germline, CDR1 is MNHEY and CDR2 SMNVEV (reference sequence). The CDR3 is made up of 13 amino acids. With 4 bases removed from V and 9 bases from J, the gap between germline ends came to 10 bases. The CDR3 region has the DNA TGTGCCAGCAGTTCTTTGGGGGGTTCACCCCTCCACTTT. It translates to CASSSLGGSPLHF.

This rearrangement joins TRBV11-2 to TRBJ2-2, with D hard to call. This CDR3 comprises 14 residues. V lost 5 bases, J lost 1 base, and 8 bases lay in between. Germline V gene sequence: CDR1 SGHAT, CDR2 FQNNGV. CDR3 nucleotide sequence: TGTGCCAGCAGCCCCACTGTGAACACCGGGGAGCTGTTTTTT. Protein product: CASSPTVNTGELFF.

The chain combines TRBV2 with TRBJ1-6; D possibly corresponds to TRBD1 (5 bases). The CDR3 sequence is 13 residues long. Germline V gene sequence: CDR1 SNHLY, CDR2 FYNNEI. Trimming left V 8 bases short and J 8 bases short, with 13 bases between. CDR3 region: CASRKAGDSPLHF. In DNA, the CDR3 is TGTGCCAGCCGTAAGGCGGGGGATTCACCCCTCCACTTT.

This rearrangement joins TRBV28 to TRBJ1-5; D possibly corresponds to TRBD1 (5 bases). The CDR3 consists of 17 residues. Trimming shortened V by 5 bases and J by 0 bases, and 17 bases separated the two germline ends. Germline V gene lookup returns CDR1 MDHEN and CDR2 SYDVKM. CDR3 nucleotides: TGTGCCAGCAGTCTACCGGGGGAACTCCATAGCAATCAGCCCCAGCATTTT. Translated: CASSLPGELHSNQPQHF.

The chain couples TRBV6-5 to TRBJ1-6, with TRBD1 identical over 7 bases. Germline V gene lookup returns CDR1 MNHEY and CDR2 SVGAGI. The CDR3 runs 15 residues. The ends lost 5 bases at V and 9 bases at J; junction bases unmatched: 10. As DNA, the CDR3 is TGTGCCAGCAGTACCACAGGGGAAAGGACTTCACCCCTCCACTTT. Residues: CASSTTGERTSPLHF.

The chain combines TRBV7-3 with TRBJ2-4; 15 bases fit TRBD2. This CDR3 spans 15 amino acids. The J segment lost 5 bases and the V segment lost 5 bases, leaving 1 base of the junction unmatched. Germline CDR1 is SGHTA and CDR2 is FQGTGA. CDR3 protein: CASSRTSGRENIQYF. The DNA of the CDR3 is TGTGCCAGCAGCCGGACTAGCGGGAGGGAAAACATTCAGTACTTC.

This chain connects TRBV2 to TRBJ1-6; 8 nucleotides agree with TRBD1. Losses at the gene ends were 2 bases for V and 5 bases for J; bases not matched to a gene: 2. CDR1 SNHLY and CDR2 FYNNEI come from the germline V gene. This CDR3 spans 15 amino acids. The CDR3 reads CASSEQGADNSPLHF. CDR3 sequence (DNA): TGTGCCAGCAGTGAACAGGGGGCGGATAATTCACCCCTCCACTTT.

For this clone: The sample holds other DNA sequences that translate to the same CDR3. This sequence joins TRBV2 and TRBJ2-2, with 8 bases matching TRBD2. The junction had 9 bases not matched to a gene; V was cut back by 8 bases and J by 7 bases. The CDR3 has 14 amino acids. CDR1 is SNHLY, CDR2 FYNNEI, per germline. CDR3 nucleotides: TGTGCCAGCTCATGGGCGGGAGGTGACGGGGAGCTGTTTTTT. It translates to CASSWAGGDGELFF.

The CDR3 here is CASSLEGQGQGAYNEQFF. The DNA for the CDR3 is TGTGCCAGCAGCTTAGAGGGGCAGGGACAGGGGGCCTACAATGAGCAGTTCTTC. The chain joins TRBV7-2 to TRBJ2-1; 11 nucleotides align to TRBD1. Germline V CDR1 and CDR2: SGHTA, FQGNSA. V shed 1 base and J 2 bases; nucleotides not matched to a gene: 7. CDR3 size: 18 residues.

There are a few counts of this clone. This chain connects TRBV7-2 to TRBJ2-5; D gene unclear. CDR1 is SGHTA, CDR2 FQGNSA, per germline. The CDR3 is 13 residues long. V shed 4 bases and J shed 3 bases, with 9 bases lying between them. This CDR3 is CASSWNYEETQYF. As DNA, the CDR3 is TGTGCCAGCAGCTGGAACTACGAAGAGACCCAGTACTTC.

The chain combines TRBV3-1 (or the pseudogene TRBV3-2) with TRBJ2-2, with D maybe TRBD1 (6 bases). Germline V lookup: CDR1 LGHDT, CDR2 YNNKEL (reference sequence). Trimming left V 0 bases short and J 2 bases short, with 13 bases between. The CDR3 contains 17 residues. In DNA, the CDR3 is TGTGCCAGCAGCCAAGACAGGGGAACCCTAAACACCGGGGAGCTGTTTTTT. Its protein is CASSQDRGTLNTGELFF.

The CDR3 loop reads CASSTMGHQIYEQYF. CDR3 sequence (DNA): TGTGCCAGCAGTACCATGGGACACCAAATCTACGAGCAGTACTTC. This chain connects TRBV6-5 to TRBJ2-7, with D maybe TRBD1 (6 bases). Trimming removed 5 bases at V and 3 bases at J, with 17 bases between. Germline V lookup: CDR1 MNHEY, CDR2 SVGAGI. This CDR3 has 15 amino acids.

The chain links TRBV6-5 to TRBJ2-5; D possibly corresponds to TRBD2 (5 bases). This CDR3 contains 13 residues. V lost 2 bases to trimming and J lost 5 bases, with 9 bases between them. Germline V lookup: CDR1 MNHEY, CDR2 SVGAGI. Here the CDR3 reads CASSYRGGETQYF. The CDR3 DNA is TGTGCCAGCAGTTACCGGGGTGGGGAGACCCAGTACTTC.

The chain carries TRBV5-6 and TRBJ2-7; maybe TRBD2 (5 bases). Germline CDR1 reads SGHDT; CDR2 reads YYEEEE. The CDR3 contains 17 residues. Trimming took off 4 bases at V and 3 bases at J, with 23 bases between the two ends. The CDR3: CASSHKLEGSSSYEQYV. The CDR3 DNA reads TGTGCCAGCAGCCACAAGTTAGAGGGTTCATCGAGCTACGAGCAGTACGTC.

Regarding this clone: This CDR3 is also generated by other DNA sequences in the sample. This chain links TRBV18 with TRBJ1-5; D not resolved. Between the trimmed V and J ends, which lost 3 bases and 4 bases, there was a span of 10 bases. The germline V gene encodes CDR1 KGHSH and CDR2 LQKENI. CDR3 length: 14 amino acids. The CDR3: CASSPGRLNQPQHF. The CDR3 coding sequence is TGTGCCAGCTCACCGGGGAGGCTGAATCAGCCCCAGCATTTT.

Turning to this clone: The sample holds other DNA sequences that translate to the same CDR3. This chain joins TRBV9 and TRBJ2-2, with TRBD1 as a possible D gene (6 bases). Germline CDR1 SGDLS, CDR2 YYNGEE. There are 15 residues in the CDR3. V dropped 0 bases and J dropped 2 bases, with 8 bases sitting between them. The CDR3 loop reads CASSVGGLNTGELFF. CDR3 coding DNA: TGTGCCAGCAGCGTAGGGGGGCTAAACACCGGGGAGCTGTTTTTT.

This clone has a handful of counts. CDR3 amino acids: CASSRGLAGDEQFF. The CDR3 coding sequence is TGTGCCAGCAGCAGGGGACTAGCGGGAGATGAGCAGTTCTTC. The chain is built from TRBV5-4 and TRBJ2-1, with 14 bases identical to TRBD2. Trimming took 4 bases from V and 8 from J; bases not matched to a gene: 2. The CDR3 is made up of 14 amino acids. The germline V gene has CDR1 SGHNT and CDR2 YYREEE (reference sequence). The full variable domain, completed using reference TRBV5-4 and TRBJ2-1, is ETGVTQSPTHLIKTRGQQVTLRCSSQSGHNTVSWYQQALGQGPQFIFQYYREEENGRGNFPPRFSGLQFPNYSSELNVNALELDDSALYLCASSRGLAGDEQFFGPGTRLTVL.

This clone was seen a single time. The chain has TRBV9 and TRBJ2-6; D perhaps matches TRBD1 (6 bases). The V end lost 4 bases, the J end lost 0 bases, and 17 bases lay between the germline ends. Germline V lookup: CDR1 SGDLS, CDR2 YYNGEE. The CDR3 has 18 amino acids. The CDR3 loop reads CASSLRTGKDSGANVLTF. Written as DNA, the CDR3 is TGTGCCAGCAGCCTCCGCACAGGGAAGGACTCTGGGGCCAACGTCCTGACTTTC.

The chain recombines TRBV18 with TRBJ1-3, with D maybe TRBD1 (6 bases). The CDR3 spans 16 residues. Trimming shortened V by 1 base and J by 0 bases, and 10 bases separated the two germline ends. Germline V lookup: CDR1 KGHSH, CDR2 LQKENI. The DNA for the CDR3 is TGTGCCAGCTCACCACAGGACAGCGTCTCTGGAAACACCATATATTTT. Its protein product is CASSPQDSVSGNTIYF.

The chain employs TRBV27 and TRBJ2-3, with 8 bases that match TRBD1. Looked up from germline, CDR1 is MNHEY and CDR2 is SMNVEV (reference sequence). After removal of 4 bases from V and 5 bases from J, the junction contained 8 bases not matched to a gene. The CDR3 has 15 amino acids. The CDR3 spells CASSSWTGSVDTQYF. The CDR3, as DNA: TGTGCCAGCAGTTCCTGGACAGGGTCAGTAGATACGCAGTATTTT.

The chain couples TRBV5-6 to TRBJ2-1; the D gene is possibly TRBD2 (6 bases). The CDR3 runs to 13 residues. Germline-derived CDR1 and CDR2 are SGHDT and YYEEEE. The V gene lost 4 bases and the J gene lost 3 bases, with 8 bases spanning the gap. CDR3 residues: CASSRLVYNEQFF. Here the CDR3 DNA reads TGTGCCAGCAGCCGACTAGTCTACAATGAGCAGTTCTTC.

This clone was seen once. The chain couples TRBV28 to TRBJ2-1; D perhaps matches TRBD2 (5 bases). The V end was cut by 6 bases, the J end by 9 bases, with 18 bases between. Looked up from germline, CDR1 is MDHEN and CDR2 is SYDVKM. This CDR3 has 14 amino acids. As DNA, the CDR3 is TGTGCCAGCAGCCCGAGATTCAGCGGCGCTGAGCAGTTCTTC. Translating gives CASSPRFSGAEQFF.

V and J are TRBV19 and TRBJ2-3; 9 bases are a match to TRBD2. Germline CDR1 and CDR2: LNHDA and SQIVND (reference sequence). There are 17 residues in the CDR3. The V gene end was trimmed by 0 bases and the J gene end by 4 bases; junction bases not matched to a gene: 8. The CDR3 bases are TGTGCCAGTAGTATAGAAGGGGTAGCGGGAGTCTCAGATACGCAGTATTTT. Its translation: CASSIEGVAGVSDTQYF.

The CDR3: CASSEIGKEKLFF. CDR3 DNA sequence: TGTGCCAGCAGTGAAATCGGGAAGGAGAAACTGTTTTTT. The chain has TRBV2 and TRBJ1-4, with D unresolved. CDR1 is SNHLY and CDR2 is FYNNEI in the germline V gene. Trimming removed 2 bases at V and 11 bases at J, with 12 bases between. The CDR3 covers 13 residues.

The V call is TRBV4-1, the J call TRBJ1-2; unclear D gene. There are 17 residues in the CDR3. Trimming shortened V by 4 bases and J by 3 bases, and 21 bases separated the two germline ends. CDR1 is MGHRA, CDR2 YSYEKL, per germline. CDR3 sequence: CASSPLGHIGGHYGYTF. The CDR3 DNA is TGCGCCAGCAGCCCCTTAGGCCATATTGGAGGGCACTATGGCTACACCTTC.